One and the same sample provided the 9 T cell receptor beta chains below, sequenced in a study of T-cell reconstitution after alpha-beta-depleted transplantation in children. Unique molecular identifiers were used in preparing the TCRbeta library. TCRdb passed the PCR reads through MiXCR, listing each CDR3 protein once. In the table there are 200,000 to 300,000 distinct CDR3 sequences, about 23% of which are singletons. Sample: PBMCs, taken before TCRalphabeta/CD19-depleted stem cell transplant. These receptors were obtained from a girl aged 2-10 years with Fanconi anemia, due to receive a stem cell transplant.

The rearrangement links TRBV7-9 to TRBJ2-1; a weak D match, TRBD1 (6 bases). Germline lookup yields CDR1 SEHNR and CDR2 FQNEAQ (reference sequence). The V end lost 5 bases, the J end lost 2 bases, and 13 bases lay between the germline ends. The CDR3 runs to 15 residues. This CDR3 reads CASSPVQGPYNEQFF. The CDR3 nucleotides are TGTGCCAGCAGCCCCGTACAGGGACCCTACAATGAGCAGTTCTTC.

CDR3 nucleotide sequence: TGCAGCGTTGACCGGGTATCTACGCAGTATTTT. This sequence encodes CSVDRVSTQYF. This chain links TRBV29-1 with TRBJ2-3; no firm D call. The CDR3 consists of 11 residues. The germline CDR1 and CDR2 sequences are SQVTM and ANQGSEA. V shed 3 bases and J shed 8 bases, with 9 bases lying between them.

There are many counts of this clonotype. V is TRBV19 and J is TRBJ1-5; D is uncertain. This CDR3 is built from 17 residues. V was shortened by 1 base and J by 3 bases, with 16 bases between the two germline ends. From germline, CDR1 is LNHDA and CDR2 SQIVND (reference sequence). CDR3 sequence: CASSIGVAASHNQPQHF. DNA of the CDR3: TGTGCCAGTAGTATAGGAGTGGCAGCCTCTCACAATCAGCCCCAGCATTTT.

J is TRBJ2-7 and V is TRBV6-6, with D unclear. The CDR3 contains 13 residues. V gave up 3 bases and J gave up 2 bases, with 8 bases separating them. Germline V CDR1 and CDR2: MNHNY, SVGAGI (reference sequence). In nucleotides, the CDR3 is TGTGCCAGCAGTTATCGCACCGCCTACGAGCAGTACTTC. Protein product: CASSYRTAYEQYF.

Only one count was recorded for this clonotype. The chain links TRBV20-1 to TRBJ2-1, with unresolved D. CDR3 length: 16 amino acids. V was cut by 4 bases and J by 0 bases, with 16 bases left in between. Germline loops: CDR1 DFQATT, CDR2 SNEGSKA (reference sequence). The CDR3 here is CSANSFGYSSYNEQFF. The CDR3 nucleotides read TGCAGTGCTAATTCATTCGGGTATAGCTCCTACAATGAGCAGTTCTTC.

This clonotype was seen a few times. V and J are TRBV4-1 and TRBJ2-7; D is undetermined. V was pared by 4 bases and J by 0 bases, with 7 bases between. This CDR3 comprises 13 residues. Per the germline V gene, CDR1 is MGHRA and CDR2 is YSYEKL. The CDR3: CASSPWSSYEQYF. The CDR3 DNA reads TGCGCCAGCAGCCCCTGGAGCTCCTACGAGCAGTACTTC.

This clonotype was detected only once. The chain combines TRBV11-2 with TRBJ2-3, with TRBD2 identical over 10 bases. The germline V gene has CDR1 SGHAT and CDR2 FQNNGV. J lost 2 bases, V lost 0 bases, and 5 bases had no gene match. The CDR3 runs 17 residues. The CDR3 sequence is CASSLESLAGFTDTQYF. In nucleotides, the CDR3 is TGTGCCAGCAGCTTAGAGTCACTAGCGGGATTCACAGATACGCAGTATTTT.

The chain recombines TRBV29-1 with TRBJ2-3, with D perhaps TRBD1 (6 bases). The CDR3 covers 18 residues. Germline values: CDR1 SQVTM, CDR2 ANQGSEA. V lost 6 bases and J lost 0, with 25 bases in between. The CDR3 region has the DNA TGCAGCGTGAGACGGACAGCCCTAGTCTGGGGTAGCACAGATACGCAGTATTTT. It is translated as CSVRRTALVWGSTDTQYF.

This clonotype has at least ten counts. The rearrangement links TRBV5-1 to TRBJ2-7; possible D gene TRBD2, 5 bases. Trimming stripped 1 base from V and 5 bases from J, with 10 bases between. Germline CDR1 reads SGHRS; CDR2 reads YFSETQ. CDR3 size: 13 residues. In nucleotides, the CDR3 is TGCGCCAGCAGCTTGAGAACTAGGGACGAGCAGTACTTC. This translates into CASSLRTRDEQYF.